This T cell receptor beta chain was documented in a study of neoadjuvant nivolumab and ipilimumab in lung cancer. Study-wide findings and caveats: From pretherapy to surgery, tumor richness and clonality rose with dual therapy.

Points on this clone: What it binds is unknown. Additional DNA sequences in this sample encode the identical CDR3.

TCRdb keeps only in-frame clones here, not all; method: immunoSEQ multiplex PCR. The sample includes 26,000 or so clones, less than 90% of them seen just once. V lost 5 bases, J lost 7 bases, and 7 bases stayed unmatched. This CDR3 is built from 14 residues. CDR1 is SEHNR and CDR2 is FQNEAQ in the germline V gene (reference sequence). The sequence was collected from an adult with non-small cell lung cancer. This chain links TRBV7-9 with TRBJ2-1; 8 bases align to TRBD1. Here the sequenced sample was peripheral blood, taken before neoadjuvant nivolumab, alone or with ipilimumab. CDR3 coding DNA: TGTGCCAGCAGCCTAGGACAGGGTGGGAATGAGCAGTTCTTC. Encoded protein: CASSLGQGGNEQFF.